This T cell receptor (beta chain) was sequenced in a study of shared clonotypes between healthy human individuals. Background on the study: CD4 naive cells filled three plates per donor, CD4 memory three, CD8 naive two and CD8 memory one.

The protocol was immunoSEQ multiplex PCR, while the TCRdb copy is restricted to in-frame clones and leaves out a portion. The data show roughly 1 million clones, about 76% seen once. Germline V lookup: CDR1 MDHEN, CDR2 SYDVKM. The CDR3 consists of 14 residues. Trimming removed 4 bases from V and 6 bases from J, with 15 bases in between. The table lists this clone with a few counts. The chain links TRBV28 to TRBJ1-1, with D perhaps matching TRBD1 (5 bases). Input material: memory CD4+ T cells sorted from blood. Regarding subset: CD45RA-negative fraction. The sequence was obtained from a man between 18 and 35 years old in good health. CDR3 bases: TGTGCCAGCAGTTCAGGGTACCCGGCGCCTGAAGCTTTCTTT. Translating gives CASSSGYPAPEAFF.